The sequence of this T cell receptor (beta chain) was determined in a study of T cells after posttransplantation cyclophosphamide (dated by TCRdb to 2016 to 2018). For the study in its entirety: Using TRB sequencing, the study followed how the T cell repertoire rebuilt after myeloablative bone marrow transplantation with posttransplantation cyclophosphamide given as GVHD prophylaxis. Samples from 30 to 45 PTCy-treated patients and 16 related bone marrow donors of those patients were subjected to antigen receptor sequencing. Because TRA and TRB clonality correlated tightly in some 10 samples, the subsequent TCR analyses were limited to TRB only. In 3 patients, up to about 3 additional blood samples taken between 2 and 5.2 years after transplant also underwent TRB sequencing, as did pretransplant blood from 4 patients. Blood from every one of the 30 or so PTCy patients who had 1-year posttransplant specimens underwent TRB sequencing. Public TRB sequences were queried against a database of over 3,600 sequences associated with responses to pathogens, tumor antigens, self-antigens and alloantigens. What the work shows at the level of the full study, not this receptor alone: Donor-recipient similarity was low at 1-2 months but increased during the first year, and donor CD8+ memory clones often dominated later blood repertoires. The TRB repertoires of T cells infiltrating skin or the GI tract showed only limited overlap with the TRB repertoires found in blood. Across the 45 to 55 patients, TRB clonality was highly associated with recipient CMV seropositivity and CMV reactivation, and diversity with PTCy was similar to that in the CNI/methotrexate controls.

A word on this clone: This receptor's antigen is unknown. There are no base qualities to consult, and no much larger clone falls within one base.

Genomic DNA was the input for TRB sequencing, which was run either with the immunoSEQ assay at survey resolution or with the hsTCRB kit. The authors processed their data as follows. The immunoSEQ software handled initial read processing, and the LymphoSeq R package was used for repertoire analyses. Clonality was computed as 1 minus normalized Shannon entropy, and a Gini coefficient was also calculated for each TRB dataset. To infer phenotypes in unsorted samples, TRB sequences from sorted subsets of the recipient or donor were mapped onto unsorted samples from the same recipient. Held by TCRdb, this immuneACCESS table contains in-frame sequences only and omits some clones. Under half of the omission traces to an unresolved V gene where checked; the cause of the rest is unknown. The V and J calls and clone size were taken over from that table, and D and trimming were inferred from the DNA. The table notes approximately 31,000 clones here, none of them singletons. About 4.5% of the sample is held by the ten biggest clonotypes.

On the day of marrow donation, related bone marrow donors gave peripheral blood samples. Mononuclear cells from peripheral blood and bone marrow were separated by Ficoll-Hypaque density centrifugation and then cryopreserved. V is clipped by 2 bases and J by 5 bases, and the sequence between their germline boundaries is 13 bases long. The CDR3 measures 16 amino acids from cysteine to phenylalanine. The only DNA kept is the CDR3, 48 bases in frame from the first base. Taken from the germline V gene (reference sequence), the CDR1 and CDR2 loops are MNHEY and SMNVEV. The V and J segments used are TRBV27 and TRBJ1-6; there is no confident call for the D gene. The sample taken for sequencing was PBMCs. The receptor's source is a woman aged 30 to 39 in good health and a related stem cell transplant donor. The DNA reads TGTGCCAGCAGTTTAGCGTTCAGGCTAAATAATTCACCCCTCCACTTT. The encoded protein is CASSLAFRLNNSPLHF.